The sequence of this T cell receptor (beta chain) was determined in a study of response to subunit inactivated influenza vaccine. Findings of the study overall: The authors put forward the suggestion that each seasonal influenza vaccination may bring in only a limited number of new T cells.

This CDR3 comprises 13 residues. The germline V and J ends were trimmed by 3 bases and 8 bases, with 13 bases remaining between them. Germline lookup yields CDR1 SGHAT and CDR2 FQNNGV. MiXCR, applied by TCRdb to the RT-PCR reads, yields one record per CDR3 protein. The profile covers about 580,000 distinct CDR3 sequences, with 14% appearing a single time and more than 9.5% taken by the ten largest. This clonotype was observed at least ten times. Antigen specificity is unknown. Sequenced here: PBMCs from blood, sampled roughly 12 days after vaccination. V and J are TRBV11-2 and TRBJ1-2, with D uncertain. The receptor was isolated from a middle-aged man who received an inactivated influenza vaccine. The CDR3 DNA sequence: TGTGCCAGCAGCTTCCTAGGGAATCGAGGCTACACCTTC. It translates to CASSFLGNRGYTF.